This TCR beta chain is drawn from a study of blood T cells in healthy people across ages. Study overall: About one barcoded beta molecule per two T cells was captured by template switching. Study-level results: More naive CD4+ cells and higher diversity marked long-lived donors relative to aged donors. A roughly linear age-dependent decrease characterized TCR beta diversity per million T cells.

Germline-derived CDR1 and CDR2 are MNHNY and SVGAGI (reference sequence). V lost 6 bases and J 0 bases, leaving 6 bases between the germline ends. This CDR3 spans 14 amino acids. This clonotype was detected ten times or more. No antigen is known for it. Next came a second PCR, run for about 7 to 12 cycles, which used a sample-barcoded 5' primer along with a J-beta primer mix. Per-sample output comprised a minimum of 2.5 million paired-end reads containing CDR3. TCRdb itself ran the 5' RACE reads through MiXCR, one entry per CDR3 protein. The sample carries approximately 800,000 distinct CDR3 sequences, about 42% recorded once.

Sequencing used blood. This sequence joins TRBV6-6 and TRBJ2-6, with TRBD2 as a possible D gene (5 bases). This receptor was taken from a man older than 75 in good health. The CDR3 DNA sequence: TGTGCCAGCAGCAGCGGCTCTGGGGCCAACGTCCTGACTTTC. This sequence encodes CASSSGSGANVLTF.